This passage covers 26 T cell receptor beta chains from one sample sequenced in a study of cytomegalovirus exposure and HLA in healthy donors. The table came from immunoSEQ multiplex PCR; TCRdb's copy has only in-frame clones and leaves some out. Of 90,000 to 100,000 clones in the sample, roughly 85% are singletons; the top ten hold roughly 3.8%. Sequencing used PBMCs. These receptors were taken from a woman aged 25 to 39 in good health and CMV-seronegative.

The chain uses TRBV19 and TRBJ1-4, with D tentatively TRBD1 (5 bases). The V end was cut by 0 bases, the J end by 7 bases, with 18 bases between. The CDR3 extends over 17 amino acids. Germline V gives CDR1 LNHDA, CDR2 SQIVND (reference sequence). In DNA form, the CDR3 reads TGTGCCAGTAGTATAGATCGACAGTCTGGCCGTGGTGAAAAACTGTTTTTT. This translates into CASSIDRQSGRGEKLFF.

CDR3 DNA sequence: TGTGCCAGCGGCCGGGGAGAAGCTTTCTTT. Protein: CASGRGEAFF. The chain has TRBV28 and TRBJ1-1; no firm D call. The CDR3 is 10 amino acids. CDR1 MDHEN and CDR2 SYDVKM come from the germline V gene. V was pared by 8 bases and J by 8 bases, with 9 bases between.

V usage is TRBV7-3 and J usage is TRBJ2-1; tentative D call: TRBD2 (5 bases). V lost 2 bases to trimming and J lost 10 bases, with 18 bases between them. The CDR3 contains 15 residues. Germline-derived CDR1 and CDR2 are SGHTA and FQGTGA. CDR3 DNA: TGTGCCAGCAGCTTAGCGGTCGCGGCGGGTACCGAGCAGTTCTTC. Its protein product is CASSLAVAAGTEQFF.

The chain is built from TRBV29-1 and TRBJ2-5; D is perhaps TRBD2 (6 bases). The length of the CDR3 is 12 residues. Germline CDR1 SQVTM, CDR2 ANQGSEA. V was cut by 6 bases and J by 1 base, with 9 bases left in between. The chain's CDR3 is CSVGTAQETQYF. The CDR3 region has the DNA TGCAGCGTCGGGACTGCCCAAGAGACCCAGTACTTC.

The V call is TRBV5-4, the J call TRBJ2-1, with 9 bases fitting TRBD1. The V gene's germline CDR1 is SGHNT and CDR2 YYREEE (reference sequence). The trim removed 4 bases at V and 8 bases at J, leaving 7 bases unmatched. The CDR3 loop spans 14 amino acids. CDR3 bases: TGTGCCAGCAGCCGGGACAGGGAGTGGGATGAGCAGTTCTTC. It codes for CASSRDREWDEQFF.

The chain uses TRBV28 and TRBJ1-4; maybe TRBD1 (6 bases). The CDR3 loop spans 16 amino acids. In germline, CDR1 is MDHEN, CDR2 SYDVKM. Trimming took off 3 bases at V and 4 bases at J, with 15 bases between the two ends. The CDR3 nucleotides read TGTGCCAGCAGTTTGGGCGGGGGCAGTGGTAATGAAAAACTGTTTTTT. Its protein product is CASSLGGGSGNEKLFF. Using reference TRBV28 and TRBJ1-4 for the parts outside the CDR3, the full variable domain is DVKVTQSSRYLVKRTGEKVFLECVQDMDHENMFWYRQDPGLGLRLIYFSYDVKMKEKGDIPEGYSVSREKKERFSLILESASTNQTSMYLCASSLGGGSGNEKLFFGSGTQLSVL.

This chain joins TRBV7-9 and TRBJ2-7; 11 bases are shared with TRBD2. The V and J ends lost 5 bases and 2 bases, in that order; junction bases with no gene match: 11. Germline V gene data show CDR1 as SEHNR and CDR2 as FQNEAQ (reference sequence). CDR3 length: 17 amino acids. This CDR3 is CASSRIIAGGTTYEQYF. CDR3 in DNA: TGTGCCAGCAGCAGGATCATAGCGGGGGGGACCACCTACGAGCAGTACTTC.

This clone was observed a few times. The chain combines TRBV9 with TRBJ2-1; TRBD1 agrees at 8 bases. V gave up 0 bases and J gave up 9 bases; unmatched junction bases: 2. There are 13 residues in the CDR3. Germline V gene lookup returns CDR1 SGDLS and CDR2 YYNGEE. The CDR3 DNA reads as TGTGCCAGCAGCGTAGGACAGGGGAGTGAGCAGTTCTTC. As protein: CASSVGQGSEQFF.

The CDR3 bases are TGCGCCAGCAGCTTGGGGCCAACAGGGACTGAAGCTTTCTTT. This codes for CASSLGPTGTEAFF. The chain carries TRBV5-1 and TRBJ1-1; TRBD1 might be the D (6 bases). Germline-derived CDR1 and CDR2 are SGHRS and YFSETQ. Trimming took 0 bases from V and 5 from J, leaving 11 bases between them. This CDR3 contains 14 residues.

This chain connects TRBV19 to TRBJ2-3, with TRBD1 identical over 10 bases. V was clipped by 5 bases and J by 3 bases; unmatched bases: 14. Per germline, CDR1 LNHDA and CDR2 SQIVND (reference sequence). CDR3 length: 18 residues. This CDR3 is CASSPMSPDRGRTDTQYF. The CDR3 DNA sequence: TGTGCCAGTAGTCCGATGTCCCCCGACAGGGGGCGAACAGATACGCAGTATTTT. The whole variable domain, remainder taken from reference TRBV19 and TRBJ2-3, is DGGITQSPKYLFRKEGQNVTLSCEQNLNHDAMYWYRQDPGQGLRLIYYSQIVNDFQKGDIAEGYSVSREKKESFPLTVTSAQKNPTAFYLCASSPMSPDRGRTDTQYFGPGTRLTVL.

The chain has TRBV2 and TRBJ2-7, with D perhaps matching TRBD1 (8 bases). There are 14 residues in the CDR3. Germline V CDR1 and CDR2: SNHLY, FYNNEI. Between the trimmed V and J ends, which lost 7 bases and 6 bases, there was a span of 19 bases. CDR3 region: CASNLDRGGVEQYF. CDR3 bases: TGTGCCAGCAATCTAGACAGGGGAGGGGTCGAGCAGTACTTC.

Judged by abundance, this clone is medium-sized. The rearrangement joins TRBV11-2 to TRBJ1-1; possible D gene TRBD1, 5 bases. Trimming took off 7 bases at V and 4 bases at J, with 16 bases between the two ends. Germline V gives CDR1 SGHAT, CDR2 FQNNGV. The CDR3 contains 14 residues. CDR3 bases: TGTGCCAGCAACCCAGGGTTTTTTGTCACTGAAGCTTTCTTT. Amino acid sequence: CASNPGFFVTEAFF.

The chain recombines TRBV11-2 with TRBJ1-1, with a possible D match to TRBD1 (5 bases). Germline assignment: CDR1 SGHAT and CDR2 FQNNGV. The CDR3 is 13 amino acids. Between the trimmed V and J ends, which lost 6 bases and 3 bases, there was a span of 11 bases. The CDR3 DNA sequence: TGTGCCAGCAGGTTAAGGGACTACACTGAAGCTTTCTTT. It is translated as CASRLRDYTEAFF.

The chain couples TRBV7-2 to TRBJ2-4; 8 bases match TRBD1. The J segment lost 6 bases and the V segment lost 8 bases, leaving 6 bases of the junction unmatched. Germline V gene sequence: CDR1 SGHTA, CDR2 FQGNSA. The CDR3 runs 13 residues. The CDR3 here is CASGSQGGNIQYF. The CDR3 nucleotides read TGTGCCAGCGGCTCACAGGGGGGAAACATTCAGTACTTC.

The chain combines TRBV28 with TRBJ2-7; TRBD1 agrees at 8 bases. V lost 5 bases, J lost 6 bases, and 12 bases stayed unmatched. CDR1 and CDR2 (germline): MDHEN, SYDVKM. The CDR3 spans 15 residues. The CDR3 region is CASSPPGTGLGEQYF. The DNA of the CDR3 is TGTGCCAGCAGTCCCCCCGGGACAGGCTTAGGCGAGCAGTACTTC. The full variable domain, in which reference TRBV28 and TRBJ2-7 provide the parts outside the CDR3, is DVKVTQSSRYLVKRTGEKVFLECVQDMDHENMFWYRQDPGLGLRLIYFSYDVKMKEKGDIPEGYSVSREKKERFSLILESASTNQTSMYLCASSPPGTGLGEQYFGPGTRLTVT.

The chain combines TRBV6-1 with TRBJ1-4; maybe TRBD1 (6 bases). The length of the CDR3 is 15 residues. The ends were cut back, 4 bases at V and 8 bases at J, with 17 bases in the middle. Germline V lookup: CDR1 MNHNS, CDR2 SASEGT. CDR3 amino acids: CASSVSRGEGEKLFF. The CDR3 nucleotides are TGTGCCAGCAGTGTTAGCAGGGGTGAAGGCGAAAAACTGTTTTTT.

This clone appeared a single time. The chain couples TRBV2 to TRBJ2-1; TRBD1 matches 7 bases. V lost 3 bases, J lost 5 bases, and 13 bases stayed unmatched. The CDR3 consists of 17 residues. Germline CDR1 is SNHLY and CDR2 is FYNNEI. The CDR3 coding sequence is TGTGCCAGCAGTGATCCCTGGCGACAGGGAATTCACAATGAGCAGTTCTTC. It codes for CASSDPWRQGIHNEQFF.

CDR3 DNA: TGTGCCAGCCGGACAGGGGCGGGCAGCTCCTATAATTCACCCCTCCACTTT. This codes for CASRTGAGSSYNSPLHF. The genes are TRBV19 and TRBJ1-6; 9 nucleotides align to TRBD1. CDR1 and CDR2 (germline): LNHDA, SQIVND (reference sequence). The CDR3 consists of 17 residues. Trimming took 9 bases from V and 0 from J; bases not matched to a gene: 9.

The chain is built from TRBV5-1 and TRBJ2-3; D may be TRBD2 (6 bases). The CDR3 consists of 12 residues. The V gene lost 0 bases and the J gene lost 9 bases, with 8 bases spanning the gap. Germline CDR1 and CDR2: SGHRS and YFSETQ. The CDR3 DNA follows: TGCGCCAGCAGCTTGGGACTAGACACGCAGTATTTT. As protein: CASSLGLDTQYF.

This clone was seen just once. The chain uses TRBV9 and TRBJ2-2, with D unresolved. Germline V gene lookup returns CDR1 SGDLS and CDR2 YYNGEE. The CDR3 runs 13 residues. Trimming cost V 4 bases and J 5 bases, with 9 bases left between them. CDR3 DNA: TGTGCCAGCAGCCCCCACGGGACCGGGGAGCTGTTTTTT. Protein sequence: CASSPHGTGELFF.

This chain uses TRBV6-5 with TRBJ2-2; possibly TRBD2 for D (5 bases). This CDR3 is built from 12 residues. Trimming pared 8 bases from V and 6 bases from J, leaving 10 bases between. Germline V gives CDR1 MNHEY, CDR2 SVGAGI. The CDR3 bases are TGTGCCAGCGGCCTGCGGGCCGGGGAGCTGTTTTTT. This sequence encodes CASGLRAGELFF.

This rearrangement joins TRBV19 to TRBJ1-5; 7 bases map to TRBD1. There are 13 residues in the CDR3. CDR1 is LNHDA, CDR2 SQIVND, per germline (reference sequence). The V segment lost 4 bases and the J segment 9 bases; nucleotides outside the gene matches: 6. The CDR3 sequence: CASSTDRERPQHF. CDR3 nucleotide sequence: TGTGCCAGTAGTACCGACAGGGAACGGCCCCAGCATTTT.

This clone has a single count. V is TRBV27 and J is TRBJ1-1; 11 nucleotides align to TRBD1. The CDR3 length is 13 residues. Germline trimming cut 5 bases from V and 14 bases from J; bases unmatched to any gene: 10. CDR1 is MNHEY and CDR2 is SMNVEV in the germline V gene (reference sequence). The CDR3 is CASSAIPGQGEFF. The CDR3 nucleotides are TGTGCCAGCAGTGCCATACCGGGACAGGGGGAATTCTTT.

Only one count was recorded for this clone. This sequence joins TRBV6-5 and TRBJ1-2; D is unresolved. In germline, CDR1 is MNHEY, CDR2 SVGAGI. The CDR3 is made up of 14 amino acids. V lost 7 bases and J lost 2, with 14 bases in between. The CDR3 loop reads CASTINAQNYGYTF. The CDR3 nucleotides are TGTGCCAGCACAATCAACGCACAGAACTATGGCTACACCTTC.

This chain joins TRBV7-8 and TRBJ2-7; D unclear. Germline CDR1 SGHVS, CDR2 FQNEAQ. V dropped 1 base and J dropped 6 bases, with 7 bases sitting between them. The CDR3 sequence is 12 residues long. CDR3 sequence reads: CASSLVIGEQYF. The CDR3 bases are TGTGCCAGCAGCTTAGTCATCGGCGAGCAGTACTTC.

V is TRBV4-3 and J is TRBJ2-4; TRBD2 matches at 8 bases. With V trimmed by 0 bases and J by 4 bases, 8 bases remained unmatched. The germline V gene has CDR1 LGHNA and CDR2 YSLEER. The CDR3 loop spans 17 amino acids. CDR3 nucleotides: TGCGCCAGCAGCCAAGATCGTCACGGGAGGGGGAAAAACATTCAGTACTTC. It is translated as CASSQDRHGRGKNIQYF.